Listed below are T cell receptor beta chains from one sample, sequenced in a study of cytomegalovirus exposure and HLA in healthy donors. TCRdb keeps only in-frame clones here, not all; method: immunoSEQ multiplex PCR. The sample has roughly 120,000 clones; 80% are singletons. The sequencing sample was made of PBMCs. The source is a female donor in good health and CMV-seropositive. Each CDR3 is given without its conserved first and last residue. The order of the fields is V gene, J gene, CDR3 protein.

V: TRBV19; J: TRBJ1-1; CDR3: ASSRHFAPKNTEAF
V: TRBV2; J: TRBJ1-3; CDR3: ASSALQGSPGNTIY
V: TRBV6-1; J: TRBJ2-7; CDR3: ASRDTGAGYEQY
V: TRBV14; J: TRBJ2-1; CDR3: ASSPRDRAYNEQF
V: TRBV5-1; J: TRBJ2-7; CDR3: ASSLGPLDRDTLYEQY
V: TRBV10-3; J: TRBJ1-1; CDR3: AISATGSGVSF
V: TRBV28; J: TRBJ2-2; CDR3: ASKSGGTGELF
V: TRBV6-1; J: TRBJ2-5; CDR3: ASRLYTRDQETQY
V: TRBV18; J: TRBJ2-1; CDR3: ASSLPWAGENEQF
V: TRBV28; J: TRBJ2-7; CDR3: ASRPPDRPSYEQY
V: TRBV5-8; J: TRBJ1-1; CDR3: ASRTLMNTEAF
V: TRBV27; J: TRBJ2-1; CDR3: ASSLLGGVGYREQF
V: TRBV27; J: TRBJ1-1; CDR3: ASSLQGWNTEAF
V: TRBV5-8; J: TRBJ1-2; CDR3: ASSFGPSGERGYT
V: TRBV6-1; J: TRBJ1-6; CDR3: ASSDQSSGDSPLH
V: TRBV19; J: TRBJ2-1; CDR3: ASSIGAVSSYNEQF
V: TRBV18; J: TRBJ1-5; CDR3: ASSDDRRNQPQH
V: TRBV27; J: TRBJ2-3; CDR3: ASSLRGTSTGTDTQY
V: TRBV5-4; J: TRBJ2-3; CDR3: ASSLRGGQNTQY
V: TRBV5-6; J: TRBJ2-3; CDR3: ASSWGQRGRIGTDTQY
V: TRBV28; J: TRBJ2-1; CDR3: ASRSRAGEYNEQF
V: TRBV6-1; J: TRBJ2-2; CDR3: ASSRDTTGELF
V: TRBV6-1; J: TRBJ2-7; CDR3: ASVALLDRIEQY
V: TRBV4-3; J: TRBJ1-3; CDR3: ASSQDRGFSSGNTIY
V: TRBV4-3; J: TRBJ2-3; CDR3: ASSQDGRTRSTDTQY
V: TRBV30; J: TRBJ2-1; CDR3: AWSTPRGGRGYNEQF
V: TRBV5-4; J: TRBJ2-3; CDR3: ASSLTGVGGDTQY
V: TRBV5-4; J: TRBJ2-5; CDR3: ASSPTASGGPGRETQY
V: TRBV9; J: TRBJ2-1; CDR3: ASSVVGTSGPYNEQF
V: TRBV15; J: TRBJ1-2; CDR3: ATSRGPGSGYGYT
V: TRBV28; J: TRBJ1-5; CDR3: ASKSTGTQH
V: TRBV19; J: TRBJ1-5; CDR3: ASSPVTSQPQH
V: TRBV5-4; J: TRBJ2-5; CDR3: ASSSGRGSVRETQY
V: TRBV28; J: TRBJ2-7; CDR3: ASSPLGQGSYEQY